Below, 27 T cell receptor beta chains from the same sample are listed, as sequenced in a study of blood T cells in healthy people across ages. Then a second PCR, running roughly 7 to 12 cycles, was carried out with a sample-barcoded 5' primer and a J-beta primer mix. MiXCR was run by TCRdb on the 5' RACE reads, yielding one entry per CDR3 protein. The sample lists a few hundred thousand distinct CDR3 sequences; roughly 26% were seen once. Sequences were obtained from blood. All receptors come from a woman in her 70s in good health.

This chain joins TRBV9 and TRBJ2-2; the match to TRBD2 covers 12 bases. Per the germline V gene, CDR1 is SGDLS and CDR2 is YYNGEE. V gave up 1 base and J gave up 8 bases; unmatched junction bases: 3. CDR3 length: 15 amino acids. CDR3 coding DNA: TGTGCCAGCAGCGTACTAGCGGGAGGGGCTGGGGAGCTGTTTTTT. The encoded protein is CASSVLAGGAGELFF.

V and J are TRBV28 and TRBJ2-5, with 11 bases aligning to TRBD2. Judging by the DNA end, TRBJ2-1 fits better; the J call may be wrong. Germline V lookup: CDR1 MDHEN, CDR2 SYDVKM. The CDR3 has 14 amino acids. The CDR3: CASSLPGLAVEQFF. CDR3 bases: TGTGCCAGCAGTTTACCGGGACTAGCGGTAGAGCAGTTCTTC.

This clonotype showed up just a few times. The chain uses TRBV7-2 and TRBJ2-1; 8 bases fit TRBD2. In germline, CDR1 is SGHTA, CDR2 FQGNSA. V lost 6 bases, J lost 2 bases, and 6 bases stayed unmatched. The CDR3 length is 15 residues. The CDR3 coding sequence is TGTGCCAGCAGAGGAGCGGGAGTTACCTACAATGAGCAGTTCTTC. As protein: CASRGAGVTYNEQFF.

The rearrangement links TRBV4-1 to TRBJ2-5; 10 bases match TRBD2. TRBJ2-1 matches the DNA end more closely, so the J call is doubtful. This CDR3 has 16 residues. Looked up from germline, CDR1 is MGHRA and CDR2 is YSYEKL. For the CDR3, the DNA is TGCGCCAGCAGCCAAGTTGCGCTAGCGGGAGTAAATGAGCAGTTCTTC. Amino acid sequence: CASSQVALAGVNEQFF.

The chain is built from TRBV20-1 and TRBJ2-5; 11 nucleotides align to TRBD2. Looked up from germline, CDR1 is DFQATT and CDR2 is SNEGSKA (reference sequence). J lost 2 bases, V lost 0 bases, and 8 bases had no gene match. The CDR3 totals 17 residues. CDR3 protein: CSARDLGLAEKQETQYF. The CDR3 DNA reads as TGCAGTGCTAGAGATCTGGGACTAGCGGAGAAGCAAGAGACCCAGTACTTC.

The CDR3 DNA is TGTGCCAGCAGCTTTTTGGTGGGAGGGCCCGGAGAGACCCAGTACTTC. It translates to CASSFLVGGPGETQYF. This chain joins TRBV5-4 and TRBJ2-5, with 7 bases fitting TRBD2. Germline-derived CDR1 and CDR2 are SGHNT and YYREEE (reference sequence). Trimming cost V 2 bases and J 4 bases; bases outside gene matches: 11. This CDR3 is built from 16 residues. Complete variable domain (other parts from reference TRBV5-4 and TRBJ2-5): ETGVTQSPTHLIKTRGQQVTLRCSSQSGHNTVSWYQQALGQGPQFIFQYYREEENGRGNFPPRFSGLQFPNYSSELNVNALELDDSALYLCASSFLVGGPGETQYFGPGTRLLVL.

The chain has TRBV10-3 and TRBJ2-1; D is undetermined. Trimming took 9 bases from V and 2 from J, leaving 11 bases between them. The germline CDR1 and CDR2 sequences are ENHRY and SYGVKD. The CDR3 extends over 13 amino acids. The CDR3 DNA reads as TGTGCCATTACGGAACCTCCCTACAATGAGCAGTTCTTC. Protein product: CAITEPPYNEQFF.

This clonotype came up a few times. CDR3 region: CASRSRGGSYNSPLHF. DNA for the CDR3: TGTGCCAGCAGATCCAGGGGAGGGTCCTATAATTCACCCCTCCACTTT. The chain links TRBV12-3 or TRBV12-4 to TRBJ1-6, with a possible D match to TRBD1 (6 bases). The germline V and J ends were trimmed by 6 bases and 1 base, with 13 bases remaining between them. This CDR3 spans 16 amino acids.

This clonotype was seen more than once but under ten times. CDR3 region: CASSPASTRNGVETQYF. In nucleotides, the CDR3 is TGTGCCAGCAGCCCGGCCTCGACTAGAAATGGAGTCGAGACCCAGTACTTC. This chain connects TRBV5-4 to TRBJ2-5; D perhaps matches TRBD2 (6 bases). Trimming stripped 4 bases from V and 5 bases from J, with 24 bases between. This CDR3 contains 17 residues. Germline CDR1 and CDR2: SGHNT and YYREEE (reference sequence). Filled out from reference TRBV5-4 and TRBJ2-5, the complete variable domain reads ETGVTQSPTHLIKTRGQQVTLRCSSQSGHNTVSWYQQALGQGPQFIFQYYREEENGRGNFPPRFSGLQFPNYSSELNVNALELDDSALYLCASSPASTRNGVETQYFGPGTRLLVL.

In this sample, this clonotype turned up a few times. CDR3 protein: CSVEDLGQGKQFF. The CDR3 DNA reads TGCAGCGTTGAAGACTTAGGACAGGGCAAGCAGTTCTTC. This chain joins TRBV29-1 and TRBJ2-1; TRBD1 agrees at 8 bases. Germline CDR1 is SQVTM and CDR2 is ANQGSEA. After removal of 0 bases from V and 11 bases from J, the junction contained 6 bases not matched to a gene. The CDR3 is 13 amino acids.

The rearrangement uses TRBV5-4 and TRBJ1-4; D gene uncertain. The CDR3 runs 16 residues. Germline lookup yields CDR1 SGHNT and CDR2 YYREEE (reference sequence). The V end was cut by 6 bases, the J end by 0 bases, with 15 bases between. The chain's CDR3 is CASTAGSGTTNEKLFF. The CDR3 nucleotides are TGTGCCAGCACCGCGGGGAGCGGGACAACTAATGAAAAACTGTTTTTT.

There are a few counts of this clonotype. The chain joins TRBV27 to TRBJ1-2; D call uncertain. The CDR3 loop spans 13 amino acids. Germline V lookup: CDR1 MNHEY, CDR2 SMNVEV (reference sequence). V shed 8 bases and J shed 4 bases, with 14 bases lying between them. The CDR3 reads CASGRAPSYGYTF. The CDR3 DNA is TGTGCCAGCGGCCGGGCCCCAAGCTATGGCTACACCTTC.

The chain combines TRBV25-1 with TRBJ2-3; D uncertain. The CDR3 length is 13 residues. V lost 3 bases, J lost 9 bases, and 13 bases lay in between. Germline V lookup: CDR1 MGHDK, CDR2 SYGVNS. The CDR3 coding sequence is TGTGCCAGCAGTGACCCCGGTTTTTCGACGCAGTATTTT. Amino acid sequence: CASSDPGFSTQYF.

This chain joins TRBV20-1 and TRBJ1-4; maybe TRBD1 (5 bases). CDR3 size: 12 residues. V lost 5 bases and J 5 bases, leaving 9 bases between the germline ends. Germline CDR1 DFQATT, CDR2 SNEGSKA (reference sequence). This CDR3 reads CSALGTNEKLFF. The CDR3 DNA reads TGCAGTGCTCTCGGGACCAATGAAAAACTGTTTTTT.

The gene calls are TRBV11-3 and TRBJ2-1; D tentatively reads TRBD1 or TRBD2 (5 bases each). Germline loops: CDR1 SGHNT, CDR2 YENEEA. V lost 3 bases, J lost 12 bases, and 12 bases lay in between. CDR3 length: 12 amino acids. The CDR3: CASSFDSGRQFF. The CDR3 DNA follows: TGTGCCAGCAGCTTTGACAGCGGACGGCAGTTCTTC.

The sample holds a few counts of this clonotype. The chain uses TRBV7-2 and TRBJ1-6, with 7 bases that match TRBD1. The CDR3 spans 15 residues. Germline CDR1 and CDR2: SGHTA and FQGNSA. The V segment lost 6 bases and the J segment 7 bases; nucleotides outside the gene matches: 9. The CDR3 region is CASRQRRGQNSPLHF. CDR3 in DNA: TGTGCCAGCAGACAGAGGAGGGGGCAGAATTCACCCCTCCACTTT. The variable domain in full, with the rest retrieved from reference TRBV7-2 and TRBJ1-6, is GAGVSQSPSNKVTEKGKDVELRCDPISGHTALYWYRQSLGQGLEFLIYFQGNSAPDKSGLPSDRFSAERTGGSVSTLTIQRTQQEDSAVYLCASRQRRGQNSPLHFGNGTRLTVT.

The gene calls are TRBV4-3 and TRBJ2-5, with TRBD1 as a possible D gene (5 bases). The end of the DNA fits TRBJ2-1 better, so the J call may be wrong. The V gene's germline CDR1 is LGHNA and CDR2 YSLEER. This CDR3 region has 14 residues. The CDR3 is CASTPGRNYNEQFF. CDR3 coding DNA: TGCGCCAGCACCCCAGGGCGGAATTACAATGAGCAGTTCTTC.

V gene TRBV20-1 combines with J gene TRBJ2-1; TRBD2 matches 8 bases. The junction had 16 bases not matched to a gene; V was cut back by 5 bases and J by 7 bases. CDR1 is DFQATT, CDR2 SNEGSKA, per germline (reference sequence). The CDR3 totals 16 residues. CDR3 amino acids: CSAPRGGAGGRNEQFF. The CDR3 coding sequence is TGCAGTGCTCCTCGGGGTGGGGCGGGAGGTAGAAATGAGCAGTTCTTC.

This clonotype occurred many times. J is TRBJ1-2 and V is TRBV19; a possible D gene is TRBD1 (6 bases). V shed 5 bases and J shed 8 bases, with 15 bases lying between them. Germline loops: CDR1 LNHDA, CDR2 SQIVND (reference sequence). The CDR3 sequence is 13 residues long. Written as DNA, the CDR3 is TGTGCCAGTAGTCCGGGAAACAGGGACGGCTACACCTTC. Its protein product is CASSPGNRDGYTF.

The sample holds a few counts of this clonotype. V usage is TRBV2 and J usage is TRBJ1-1; 11 bases line up with TRBD1. V lost 5 bases to trimming and J lost 7 bases; unmatched junction nucleotides: 6. Germline V CDR1 and CDR2: SNHLY, FYNNEI. This CDR3 contains 14 residues. The CDR3 reads CASSRTGGEVEAFF. CDR3 nucleotides: TGTGCCAGCAGTCGGACAGGGGGCGAAGTTGAAGCTTTCTTT.

The rearrangement links TRBV12-5 to TRBJ2-2, with D unresolved. V was shortened by 6 bases and J by 3 bases, with 14 bases between the two germline ends. The CDR3 is made up of 15 amino acids. Germline V CDR1 and CDR2: LGHNT, FRNRAP. DNA of the CDR3: TGTGCTAGTGGACCAGACTCCGTGTACACCGGGGAGCTGTTTTTT. Its protein product is CASGPDSVYTGELFF.

This clonotype was found a few times. This rearrangement joins TRBV6-6 to TRBJ1-1; D gene ambiguous. V was cut by 2 bases and J by 10 bases, with 11 bases left in between. The CDR3 contains 12 residues. Germline V gene data show CDR1 as MNHNY and CDR2 as SVGAGI (reference sequence). CDR3 in amino acids: CASSYRLSGAFF. CDR3 DNA sequence: TGTGCCAGCAGTTACAGGCTTTCAGGAGCTTTCTTT.

The CDR3 coding sequence is TGTGCCAGCGGGGGCCGTAAAAACAATGAGCAGTTCTTC. Protein: CASGGRKNNEQFF. The rearrangement links TRBV28 to TRBJ2-1, with D possibly matching TRBD1 (6 bases). The CDR3 spans 13 residues. Trimming left V 8 bases short and J 5 bases short, with 13 bases between. Germline CDR1 and CDR2: MDHEN and SYDVKM.

J is TRBJ1-1 and V is TRBV20-1; D gene unclear. This CDR3 spans 13 amino acids. Germline CDR1 reads DFQATT; CDR2 reads SNEGSKA (reference sequence). V lost 1 base and J 1 base, leaving 7 bases between the germline ends. Here the CDR3 reads CSARAVTNTEAFF. For the CDR3, the DNA is TGCAGTGCTAGAGCTGTCACGAACACTGAAGCTTTCTTT.

In its sample, this clonotype was seen a few times. The rearrangement uses TRBV28 and TRBJ1-1; unclear D gene. V was trimmed by 7 bases and J by 1 base, leaving 10 bases between them. The CDR3 is 13 amino acids. Germline CDR1 is MDHEN and CDR2 is SYDVKM. The CDR3 is CASTPRGNTEAFF. In DNA, the CDR3 is TGTGCCAGCACCCCGAGAGGGAACACTGAAGCTTTCTTT.

This clonotype was detected a few times. J is TRBJ2-4 and V is TRBV4-3; D possibly matches TRBD1 or TRBD2 (6 bases each). V was cut by 1 base and J by 6 bases, with 13 bases left in between. Germline CDR1 reads LGHNA; CDR2 reads YSLEER. The CDR3 loop spans 15 amino acids. The CDR3 DNA is TGCGCCAGCAGCCAAGTGGGGGGCAGGGTAAACATTCAGTACTTC. It codes for CASSQVGGRVNIQYF.

This clonotype was counted a few times. The V call is TRBV7-2, the J call TRBJ2-5, with a possible D match to TRBD2 (6 bases). Matching the DNA end better, TRBJ2-7 makes the J call doubtful. The CDR3 is 13 residues long. CDR1 SGHTA and CDR2 FQGNSA come from the germline V gene. CDR3 residues: CASSWASEYEQYF. DNA for the CDR3: TGTGCCAGCAGCTGGGCTAGCGAATACGAGCAGTACTTC.